The 26 T cell receptor beta chains below come from one sample, sequenced in a study of blood T cell repertoires in COVID-19. The assay was immunoSEQ multiplex PCR, and TCRdb's table has in-frame clones only and misses some. The sample includes about 60,000 clones, 85% to 90% seen only once; the top ten take under 20%. Specimen: peripheral blood. The receptor set was obtained from a human donor in a cohort sampled during active COVID-19.

In DNA form, the CDR3 reads TGTGCCACCCATCCCGGGGACTTACCTACAGATACGCAGTATTTT. Protein product: CATHPGDLPTDTQYF. V gene TRBV6-5 combines with J gene TRBJ2-3; tentative D call: TRBD2 (6 bases). Trimming shortened V by 10 bases and J by 3 bases, and 20 bases separated the two germline ends. Germline V gene sequence: CDR1 MNHEY, CDR2 SVGAGI. This CDR3 has 15 amino acids.

The genes are TRBV5-1 and TRBJ1-4, with 9 bases aligning to TRBD1. Germline values: CDR1 SGHRS, CDR2 YFSETQ. After removal of 5 bases from V and 8 bases from J, the junction contained 7 bases not matched to a gene. The CDR3 runs to 14 residues. The CDR3 DNA reads as TGCGCCAGCAGGGCCGGGACAGGGAGGGAAAAACTGTTTTTT. It specifies CASRAGTGREKLFF.

The chain combines TRBV6-5 with TRBJ2-5, with a weak D call TRBD2 (6 bases). This CDR3 comprises 15 residues. Germline CDR1 MNHEY, CDR2 SVGAGI. Trimming pared 0 bases from V and 5 bases from J, leaving 13 bases between. CDR3 in amino acids: CASSYSFASGETQYF. The CDR3 nucleotides are TGTGCCAGCAGTTACTCGTTCGCCAGCGGGGAGACCCAGTACTTC.

V and J are TRBV5-5 and TRBJ1-2; 7 bases are shared with TRBD1. This CDR3 has 14 residues. The V gene's germline CDR1 is SGHKS and CDR2 YYEKEE (reference sequence). V trimming: 5 bases; J trimming: 4 bases; junction bases outside the gene matches: 8. CDR3 nucleotide sequence: TGTGCCAGCAGTGTACAGGGGTTCCTCTATGGCTACACCTTC. Translating gives CASSVQGFLYGYTF.

The chain joins TRBV2 to TRBJ2-7; D unresolved. The ends were cut back, 6 bases at V and 7 bases at J, with 10 bases in the middle. Germline V gene sequence: CDR1 SNHLY, CDR2 FYNNEI. The CDR3 totals 11 residues. The CDR3 reads CASRNKQEQYF. CDR3 DNA: TGTGCCAGCAGAAACAAACAGGAGCAGTACTTC.

V is TRBV5-1 and J is TRBJ2-3; TRBD2 matches 8 bases. The CDR3 has 14 amino acids. V shed 2 bases, J shed 2 bases, and the junction held 1 base outside the gene matches. The germline gives CDR1 SGHRS, CDR2 YFSETQ. The CDR3 bases are TGCGCCAGCAGCTTAGCGGGGGCCACAGATACGCAGTATTTT. Protein: CASSLAGATDTQYF.

The chain joins TRBV27 to TRBJ1-1, with unresolved D. The CDR3 extends over 15 amino acids. V shed 4 bases and J shed 4 bases, with 16 bases lying between them. The germline V gene encodes CDR1 MNHEY and CDR2 SMNVEV (reference sequence). DNA of the CDR3: TGTGCCAGCAGTTCACTCCCCCAGGCAGCCACTGAAGCTTTCTTT. Translated, it gives CASSSLPQAATEAFF.

This clone appeared once. The CDR3 nucleotides are TGTGCCAGCAGCCAAGCGGACAGAAAAGCTTTCTTT. Translating gives CASSQADRKAFF. J is TRBJ1-1 and V is TRBV3-1 (or the pseudogene TRBV3-2); maybe TRBD1 (6 bases). The V end lost 1 base, the J end lost 9 bases, and 9 bases lay between the germline ends. In germline, CDR1 is LGHDT, CDR2 YNNKEL (reference sequence). CDR3 length: 12 residues.

The genes are TRBV7-2 and TRBJ2-7, with a tentative D call TRBD2 (5 bases). CDR1 SGHTA and CDR2 FQGNSA come from the germline V gene. CDR3 length: 15 amino acids. Between the trimmed V and J ends, which lost 3 bases and 0 bases, there was a span of 12 bases. CDR3 protein: CASSLGGRSSYEQYF. The CDR3 DNA follows: TGTGCCAGCAGCTTGGGCGGGCGAAGCTCCTACGAGCAGTACTTC.

The chain carries TRBV7-9 and TRBJ1-1; 7 nucleotides align to TRBD1. CDR1 SEHNR and CDR2 FQNEAQ come from the germline V gene (reference sequence). Unmatched junction bases numbered 8, after V lost 9 bases and J lost 4 bases. The CDR3 runs to 13 residues. CDR3 coding DNA: TGTGCCAGTCACAGGGGCGAGCGCACTGAAGCTTTCTTT. Its translation is CASHRGERTEAFF.

The rearrangement links TRBV28 to TRBJ1-2; D is unclear. Per germline, CDR1 MDHEN and CDR2 SYDVKM. CDR3 size: 13 residues. The ends were cut back, 7 bases at V and 2 bases at J, with 11 bases in the middle. In nucleotides, the CDR3 is TGTGCCAGCACCTCTACGGGGAACTATGGCTACACCTTC. It is translated as CASTSTGNYGYTF.

The chain employs TRBV11-2 and TRBJ1-6, with D possibly TRBD1 on 6 matching bases. Trimming stripped 6 bases from V and 5 bases from J, with 14 bases between. The CDR3 covers 15 residues. Germline CDR1 and CDR2: SGHAT and FQNNGV. CDR3 DNA: TGTGCCAGCAGTCTACGACAGGCGGATAATTCACCCCTCCACTTT. This encodes CASSLRQADNSPLHF.

The chain links TRBV27 to TRBJ1-1, with no clear D. Germline assignment: CDR1 MNHEY and CDR2 SMNVEV (reference sequence). The CDR3 has 14 residues. V was pared by 4 bases and J by 11 bases, with 20 bases between. CDR3 nucleotides: TGTGCCAGCAGTTCATTACAGACGGGAGTTGATGCTTTCTTT. It translates to CASSSLQTGVDAFF.

The J gene is TRBJ1-1, the V gene TRBV9; D might be TRBD1 (6 bases). The CDR3 consists of 17 residues. Deletions cut 0 bases from V and 5 bases from J, with 20 bases between. Germline V gene lookup returns CDR1 SGDLS and CDR2 YYNGEE. The CDR3: CASSVGGQGRGRTEAFF. CDR3 nucleotides: TGTGCCAGCAGCGTAGGGGGTCAGGGGAGAGGGAGAACTGAAGCTTTCTTT.

V is TRBV9 and J is TRBJ1-2, with D maybe TRBD1 (6 bases). Trimming cost V 4 bases and J 4 bases, with 11 bases left between them. The germline gives CDR1 SGDLS, CDR2 YYNGEE. The CDR3 is made up of 13 amino acids. The CDR3 region has the DNA TGTGCCAGCAGCACTCGAGGGGGCTATGGCTACACCTTC. This translates into CASSTRGGYGYTF.

This clone has just a few counts. This chain uses TRBV7-9 with TRBJ2-1, with a tentative D call TRBD2 (5 bases). CDR1 and CDR2 (germline): SEHNR, FQNEAQ (reference sequence). V was clipped by 4 bases and J by 3 bases, with 16 bases between them. CDR3 length: 16 residues. CDR3 in amino acids: CASSSPGLRGYNEQFF. The CDR3 region has the DNA TGTGCCAGCAGCTCGCCGGGGTTACGGGGCTACAATGAGCAGTTCTTC.

V usage is TRBV19 and J usage is TRBJ2-4; a possible D gene is TRBD2 (6 bases). The V gene lost 3 bases and the J gene lost 0 bases, with 15 bases spanning the gap. Germline values: CDR1 LNHDA, CDR2 SQIVND (reference sequence). This CDR3 is 17 amino acids long. The CDR3 loop is CASSMRDGRLAKNIQYF. The DNA of the CDR3 is TGTGCCAGTAGTATGCGGGACGGACGCTTAGCCAAAAACATTCAGTACTTC.

This chain connects TRBV5-1 to TRBJ2-1; D gene unclear. V shed 4 bases and J shed 4 bases, with 12 bases lying between them. Germline loops: CDR1 SGHRS, CDR2 YFSETQ. The CDR3 sequence is 14 residues long. This CDR3 reads CASSPSARYNEQFF. The CDR3 DNA follows: TGCGCCAGCAGCCCGAGCGCGAGGTACAATGAGCAGTTCTTC.

The chain joins TRBV7-8 to TRBJ1-2; D is perhaps TRBD1 (6 bases). Deletions cut 6 bases from V and 6 bases from J, with 14 bases between. Germline V gene sequence: CDR1 SGHVS, CDR2 FQNEAQ. The CDR3 extends over 13 amino acids. The CDR3 protein is CASSRTVGDGYTF. The CDR3 coding sequence is TGTGCCAGCAGTAGGACAGTTGGTGATGGCTACACCTTC. The variable domain in full, with the rest retrieved from reference TRBV7-8 and TRBJ1-2, is GAGVSQSPRYKVAKRGQDVALRCDPISGHVSLFWYQQALGQGPEFLTYFQNEAQLDKSGLPSDRFFAERPEGSVSTLKIQRTQQEDSAVYLCASSRTVGDGYTFGSGTRLTVV.

The chain employs TRBV9 and TRBJ1-1, with D maybe TRBD1 (5 bases). Per germline, CDR1 SGDLS and CDR2 YYNGEE. Trimming cost V 4 bases and J 11 bases, with 15 bases left between them. CDR3 length equals 12 residues. As DNA, the CDR3 is TGTGCCAGCAGCACCCGGGGGGGTACCGCTTTCTTT. It yields the protein CASSTRGGTAFF.

DNA of the CDR3: TGCAGTGCAGAGCCAAAAGAGACCCAGTACTTC. As protein: CSAEPKETQYF. This sequence joins TRBV20-1 and TRBJ2-5; D is unresolved. Germline assignment: CDR1 DFQATT and CDR2 SNEGSKA (reference sequence). Deletions cut 6 bases from V and 3 bases from J, with 8 bases between. The CDR3 runs to 11 residues.

This clone was counted a single time. The chain recombines TRBV7-9 with TRBJ2-3; TRBD1 is a possible D gene (5 bases). V was shortened by 1 base and J by 0 bases, with 8 bases between the two germline ends. The CDR3 extends over 15 amino acids. Germline loops: CDR1 SEHNR, CDR2 FQNEAQ (reference sequence). The CDR3 protein is CASSLGQTSTDTQYF. In DNA form, the CDR3 reads TGTGCCAGCAGCTTAGGACAGACTAGCACAGATACGCAGTATTTT. The full variable domain, in which reference TRBV7-9 and TRBJ2-3 provide the parts outside the CDR3, is DTGVSQNPRHKITKRGQNVTFRCDPISEHNRLYWYRQTLGQGPEFLTYFQNEAQLEKSRLLSDRFSAERPKGSFSTLEIQRTEQGDSAMYLCASSLGQTSTDTQYFGPGTRLTVL.

This chain uses TRBV19 with TRBJ1-1; 8 positions agree with TRBD1. The CDR3 extends over 15 amino acids. V trimming: 11 bases; J trimming: 6 bases; junction bases outside the gene matches: 17. The germline gives CDR1 LNHDA, CDR2 SQIVND (reference sequence). CDR3 sequence reads: CASTGGVGLYAEAFF. CDR3 sequence (DNA): TGTGCCTCAACAGGGGGGGTGGGACTTTACGCTGAAGCTTTCTTT.

The gene calls are TRBV18 and TRBJ2-1; no clear D gene. Germline V gene sequence: CDR1 KGHSH, CDR2 LQKENI. With 2 bases removed from V and 0 bases from J, the gap between germline ends came to 11 bases. This CDR3 spans 16 amino acids. CDR3: CASSPFLESSYNEQFF. The CDR3 DNA sequence: TGTGCCAGCTCACCATTCCTAGAGAGCTCCTACAATGAGCAGTTCTTC. The entire variable domain, with the rest obtained from reference TRBV18 and TRBJ2-1, is as follows: NAGVMQNPRHLVRRRGQEARLRCSPMKGHSHVYWYRQLPEEGLKFMVYLQKENIIDESGMPKERFSAEFPKEGPSILRIQQVVRGDSAAYFCASSPFLESSYNEQFFGPGTRLTVL.

This rearrangement joins TRBV7-9 to TRBJ1-5; D might be TRBD1 (6 bases). From germline, CDR1 is SEHNR and CDR2 FQNEAQ (reference sequence). CDR3 size: 14 residues. Trimming removed 3 bases at V and 3 bases at J, with 9 bases between. As DNA, the CDR3 is TGTGCCAGCAGCTTCGCAGGGGCCAATCAGCCCCAGCATTTT. This gives the protein CASSFAGANQPQHF.

J is TRBJ1-1 and V is TRBV28; 7 nucleotides line up with TRBD1. Per the germline V gene, CDR1 is MDHEN and CDR2 is SYDVKM. V gave up 8 bases and J gave up 3 bases; unmatched junction bases: 9. The CDR3 length is 14 residues. The CDR3 spells CASPPDREYTEAFF. CDR3 DNA sequence: TGTGCCAGCCCGCCCGACAGGGAATACACTGAAGCTTTCTTT.